This is a list of T cell receptor beta chains from one sample in a study of blood T cell repertoires in COVID-19. Method: immunoSEQ multiplex PCR; TCRdb's copy keeps in-frame clones and lacks some. Counted here are roughly 80,000 clones, 90% occurring once; the ten biggest clones make up over 1.5%. Material for sequencing was peripheral blood. The receptor source for this set is a man aged 60 to 69 with acute or convalescent COVID-19. CDR3s include the opening cysteine and the closing phenylalanine or tryptophan. D genes are given only for firm matches. The listing skips clone size in some rows; elsewhere it reads once, few, many or a size class.

18	TRBV11-2	NA	NA	TRBJ2-2	CASSLVQPGLPRGGELFF	TGTGCCAGCAGCTTAGTTCAGCCGGGTTTACCACGGGGCGGGGAGCTGTTTTTT
12	TRBV19	NA	NA	TRBJ2-3	CASSRGPDTQYF	TGTGCCAGTAGTAGGGGCCCAGATACGCAGTATTTT
16	TRBV18	TRBD1	NA	TRBJ2-5	CASSPFRGRGQETQYF	TGTGCCAGCTCACCATTTAGGGGGCGCGGTCAAGAGACCCAGTACTTC
16	TRBV5-4	TRBD1	NA	TRBJ1-3	CASSHDRGLSGNTIYF	TGTGCCAGCAGCCATGACAGGGGGCTTTCTGGAAACACCATATATTTT
14	TRBV6-1	TRBD2	NA	TRBJ2-1	CASSDGTSGNEQFF	TGTGCCAGCAGTGATGGGACTAGCGGTAATGAGCAGTTCTTC
14	TRBV7-2	NA	NA	TRBJ2-2	CASSWSGATGELFF	TGTGCCAGCAGCTGGAGTGGCGCCACCGGGGAGCTGTTTTTT
13	TRBV7-9	NA	few	TRBJ1-3	CASSLNSAGTIYF	TGTGCCAGCAGCTTAAACAGTGCTGGCACCATATATTTT
13	TRBV29-1	TRBD1	once	TRBJ1-1	CSATLGQGTEAFF	TGCAGCGCGACCCTGGGACAGGGGACTGAAGCTTTCTTT
14	TRBV5-4	TRBD1	once	TRBJ2-1	CASSSGTENNEQFF	TGTGCCAGCAGTTCCGGGACAGAGAACAATGAGCAGTTCTTC
14	TRBV5-1	TRBD2	NA	TRBJ2-7	CASGPEAGVDEQYF	TGCGCCAGCGGGCCCGAGGCGGGAGTGGACGAGCAGTACTTC
15	TRBV4-3	NA	NA	TRBJ1-2	CASSQDLELFYGYTF	TGCGCCAGCAGCCAAGATTTAGAACTGTTCTATGGCTACACCTTC
16	TRBV18	NA	NA	TRBJ2-4	CASSPGQQLAKNIQYF	TGTGCCAGCTCACCAGGACAGCAGCTAGCCAAAAACATTCAGTACTTC
12	TRBV19	NA	NA	TRBJ1-3	CASRREGNTIYF	TGTGCCAGTCGGAGGGAAGGAAACACCATATATTTT
14	TRBV5-5	NA	NA	TRBJ2-7	CASSFQGGFQEQYF	TGTGCCAGCAGCTTTCAGGGTGGGTTTCAAGAGCAGTACTTC
16	TRBV6-2/TRBV6-3	TRBD1	NA	TRBJ2-7	CASSASDRANGYEQYF	TGTGCCAGCAGTGCCTCAGACAGGGCAAACGGCTACGAGCAGTACTTC
17	TRBV27	TRBD1	NA	TRBJ2-7	CASSLSHPGQDAYEQYF	TGTGCCAGCAGTTTATCTCATCCGGGACAGGATGCCTACGAGCAGTACTTC
15	TRBV21-1	NA	NA	TRBJ1-1	CASSTLDRANTEAFF	TGTGCCAGCAGCACGCTAGACAGGGCCAACACTGAAGCTTTCTTT
15	TRBV7-9	TRBD1	NA	TRBJ2-5	CASSSNRDSKETQYF	TGTGCCAGCAGCTCCAACCGGGACAGCAAAGAGACCCAGTACTTC
16	TRBV5-1	TRBD1	NA	TRBJ1-1	CASALPTGVLNTEAFF	TGCGCCAGCGCCCTCCCGACAGGGGTTTTAAACACTGAAGCTTTCTTT
15	TRBV4-2	TRBD1	NA	TRBJ1-2	CASSLRTGGNYGYTF	TGTGCCAGCAGTCTCAGGACAGGAGGGAACTATGGCTACACCTTC
18	TRBV3-1/TRBV3-2	NA	NA	TRBJ2-7	CASSQDSTPGRSSYEQYF	TGTGCCAGCAGCCAAGATTCGACCCCAGGCAGAAGCTCCTACGAGCAGTACTTC
15	TRBV11-2	TRBD2	NA	TRBJ2-2	CASSLGLAGDGELFF	TGTGCCAGCAGCCTCGGACTAGCGGGAGACGGGGAGCTGTTTTTT
13	TRBV6-6	NA	NA	TRBJ2-1	CASSYSPGNEQFF	TGTGCCAGCAGTTACTCTCCGGGGAATGAGCAGTTCTTC
17	TRBV6-4	TRBD2	NA	TRBJ2-5	CASSDSSSSGCKETQYF	TGTGCCAGCAGTGACTCGAGCTCTAGCGGGTGTAAAGAGACCCAGTACTTC
16	TRBV27	TRBD2	NA	TRBJ2-1	CASSPRAGGLDNEQFF	TGTGCCAGCAGTCCGCGAGCGGGAGGACTTGACAATGAGCAGTTCTTC
16	TRBV7-2	TRBD2	NA	TRBJ2-3	CASSLGAGGSTDTQYF	TGTGCCAGCAGCTTAGGGGCGGGAGGTAGCACAGATACGCAGTATTTT
18	TRBV21-1	NA	NA	TRBJ2-7	CASSNVGQTSGKTYEQYF	TGTGCCAGCAGCAATGTCGGTCAGACTAGCGGGAAAACCTACGAGCAGTACTTC
11	TRBV6-2/TRBV6-3	NA	NA	TRBJ2-5	CASSPEETQYF	TGTGCCAGCAGTCCCGAAGAGACCCAGTACTTC
13	TRBV9	NA	NA	TRBJ2-7	CASSVETGSEQYF	TGTGCCAGCAGCGTAGAAACCGGGAGCGAGCAGTACTTC
17	TRBV7-2	TRBD1	NA	TRBJ1-1	CASSLGAGQGMNTEAFF	TGTGCCAGCAGCTTAGGGGCCGGACAGGGAATGAACACTGAAGCTTTCTTT
16	TRBV13	TRBD1	NA	TRBJ2-2	CASSFRGQGNTGELFF	TGTGCCAGCAGCTTCCGAGGACAGGGAAACACCGGGGAGCTGTTTTTT
15	TRBV19	TRBD2	NA	TRBJ2-3	CASRGTSGYTDTQYF	TGTGCCAGTAGGGGGACTAGCGGTTACACAGATACGCAGTATTTT
13	TRBV29-1	NA	NA	TRBJ2-1	CSVEGRSYNEQFF	TGCAGCGTTGAGGGGAGATCCTACAATGAGCAGTTCTTC
15	TRBV20-1	NA	NA	TRBJ1-6	CSASFQDTYNSPLHF	TGCAGTGCTAGTTTCCAGGACACCTATAATTCACCCCTCCACTTT
15	TRBV5-4	TRBD1	few	TRBJ2-1	CASSPQGAIPNEQFF	TGTGCCAGCAGCCCACAGGGGGCGATACCCAATGAGCAGTTCTTC
15	TRBV7-2	NA	NA	TRBJ2-7	CASTPAGLADYGQYF	TGTGCCAGCACCCCCGCCGGGCTAGCAGATTACGGGCAGTACTTC
16	TRBV7-2	TRBD2	NA	TRBJ2-3	CASSLRLAGVGDTQYF	TGTGCCAGCAGCCTCAGACTAGCGGGAGTGGGAGATACGCAGTATTTT
15	TRBV28	NA	once	TRBJ1-2	CASSSGGGRGYGYTF	TGTGCCAGCAGCTCTGGGGGGGGGCGCGGCTATGGCTACACCTTC
14	TRBV19	NA	NA	TRBJ1-2	CASSIGPANYGYTF	TGTGCCAGTAGTATAGGGCCAGCTAACTATGGCTACACCTTC